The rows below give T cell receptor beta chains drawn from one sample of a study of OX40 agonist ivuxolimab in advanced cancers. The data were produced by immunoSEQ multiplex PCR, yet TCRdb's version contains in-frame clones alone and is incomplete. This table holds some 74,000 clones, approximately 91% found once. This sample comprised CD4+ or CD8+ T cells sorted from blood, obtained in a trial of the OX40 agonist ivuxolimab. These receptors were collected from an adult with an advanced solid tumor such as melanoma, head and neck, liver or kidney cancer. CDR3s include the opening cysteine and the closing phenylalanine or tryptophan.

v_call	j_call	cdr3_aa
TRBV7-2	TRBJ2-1	CASSFGREYEQFF
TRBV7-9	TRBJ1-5	CASSPDSMGSQHF
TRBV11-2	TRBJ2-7	CASSLTGSYHEQYF
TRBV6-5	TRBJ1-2	CASSAQGKANYGYTF
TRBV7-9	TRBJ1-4	CASSFDSNEKLFF
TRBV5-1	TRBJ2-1	CASSNGTGWQFF
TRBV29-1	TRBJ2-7	CSVEKAYEQYF
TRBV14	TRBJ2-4	CASSARVAKNIQYF
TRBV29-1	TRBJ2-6	CSVARTGANVLTF
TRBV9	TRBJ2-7	CASSPGGSGRRYEQYF
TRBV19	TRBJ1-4	CASSTPYRGTNEKLFF
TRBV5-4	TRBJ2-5	CASSLYGGETQYF
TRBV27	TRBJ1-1	CASSQSRGRMNTEAFF
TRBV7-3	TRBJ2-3	CASSLGVGVSRTDTQYF
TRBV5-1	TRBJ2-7	CASSLSSNSYEQYF
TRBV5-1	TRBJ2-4	CASSDDILLAKNIQYF
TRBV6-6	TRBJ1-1	CASSNPPGGEAFF
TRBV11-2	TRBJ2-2	CASSSLAGDHGELFF
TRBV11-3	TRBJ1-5	CASSLAPNQPQHF
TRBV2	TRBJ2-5	CASLRVAGGAQYF
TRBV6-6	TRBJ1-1	CASKISGVGTEAFF
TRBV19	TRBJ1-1	CASTVRLRGNTEAFF
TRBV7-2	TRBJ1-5	CASSPTGQIKQPQHF
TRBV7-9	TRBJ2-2	CASLASETGELFF
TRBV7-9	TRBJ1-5	CASSRGMGSNQPQHF
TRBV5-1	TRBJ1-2	CASSGDVGTRAHGYTF
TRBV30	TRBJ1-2	CAWSVLVQGSSYTF
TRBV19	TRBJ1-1	CASSHLAGAAEAFF
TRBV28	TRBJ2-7	CASNLPGTVDYEQYF
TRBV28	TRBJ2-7	CASRWTGASGEQYF
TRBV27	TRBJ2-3	CASRSDRGRGSTDTQYF
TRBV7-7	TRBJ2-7	CASSLGSGTYEQYF
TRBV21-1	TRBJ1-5	CASSARNQPQHF
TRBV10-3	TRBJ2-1	CAIRPLGSYNEQFF
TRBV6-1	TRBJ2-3	CASSGGGGTDTQYF
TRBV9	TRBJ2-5	CASSVGQGKETQYF
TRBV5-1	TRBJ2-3	CASSITDTQYF
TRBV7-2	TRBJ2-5	CASSRDTSQETQYF
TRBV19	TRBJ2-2	CATRTGQNTGELFF
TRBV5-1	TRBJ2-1	CASSPTGWLAGGRIEQFF
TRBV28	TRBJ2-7	CATTSGTGGHEQYF
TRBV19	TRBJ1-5	CASMDRGGSNQPQHF